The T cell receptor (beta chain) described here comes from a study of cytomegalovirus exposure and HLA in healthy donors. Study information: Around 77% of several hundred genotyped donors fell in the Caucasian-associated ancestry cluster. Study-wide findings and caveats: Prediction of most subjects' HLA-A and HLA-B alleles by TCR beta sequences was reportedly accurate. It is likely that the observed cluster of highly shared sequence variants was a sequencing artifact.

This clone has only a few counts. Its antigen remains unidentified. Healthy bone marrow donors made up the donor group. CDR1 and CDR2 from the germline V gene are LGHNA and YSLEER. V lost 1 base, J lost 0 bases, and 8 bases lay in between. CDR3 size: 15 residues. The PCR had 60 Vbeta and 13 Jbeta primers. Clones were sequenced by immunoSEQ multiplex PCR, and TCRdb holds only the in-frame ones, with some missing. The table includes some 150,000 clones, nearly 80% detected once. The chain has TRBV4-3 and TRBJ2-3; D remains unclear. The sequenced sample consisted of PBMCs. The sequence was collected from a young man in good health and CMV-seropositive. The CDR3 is CASSQALVSTDTQYF. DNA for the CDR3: TGCGCCAGCAGCCAAGCACTGGTAAGCACAGATACGCAGTATTTT.